This T cell receptor beta chain originates from a study of shared clonotypes between healthy human individuals (TCRdb year 2020). Broadly, across the study: A couple of women and a few men aged 18 to 49 years were included in the cohort. The study deeply sequenced blood TCR repertoires of five healthy adults to estimate repertoire size and the extent of clonotype sharing between individuals. Leukapheresis yielded between about 0.94 and 10 billion PBMCs per donor. To increase sequencing depth and limit assay-specific biases, different laboratories used diverse techniques to prepare libraries and sequence TCR repertoires. For each donor, CD4 naive and CD4 memory were each given three plates, CD8 naive was given two plates, and CD8 memory was given one plate.

The study at large found these results: Clonotypes shared by all four sorted-subset donors showed higher generation probabilities than non-shared clonotypes. Rarefaction of sorted-subset datasets indicated incomplete sequencing despite the large sequencing depth. Estimated clonotype richness was generally larger for naive than for memory subsets. Pairwise subsampling led to the expectation that sequencing depth would affect the degree of clonotype sharing among donors. Sampling was restricted to blood, and TCR repertoires in tissues likely differ from the TCR repertoires found in blood. The small number of donors limited the genetic and exposure-history diversity represented. Sharing across a few donors was observed for about 5% of naive CD4, about 3.2% of naive CD8, 2.3% of memory CD4, and about 0.4% of memory CD8 clonotypes.

Donors were healthy HIV-negative adults with no recently reported acute infections or vaccinations. Every donor was a Caucasian adult living in Nashville, Tennessee, USA. CD4+ T cells were enriched by magnetic negative selection; naive cells were then positively selected on CD45RA, and the negative fraction formed the memory subset. Blood was obtained by leukapheresis, after which PBMCs were separated by Ficoll-Histopaque density gradient centrifugation and cryopreserved in liquid nitrogen vapor phase. Analytical flow cytometry was used to check the purity and quantity of each magnetically sorted T cell population. Genomic DNA was isolated from every sorted fraction and measured by UV absorbance on a Nanodrop 2000c. Using the deep immunoSEQ assay, multiplex PCR amplified TCR CDR3 regions from genomic DNA. Genomic DNA extracted from each cell subset was distributed evenly over all wells of several immunoSEQ 96-well plates, and each plate served as one replicate. For sorted subsets, approximately 210 ng genomic DNA, equal to tens of thousands of T cell genomes, was loaded into each replicate PCR. Purified libraries were measured with a Qubit 3.0 fluorometer, size-checked on a Bioanalyzer 2100, and measured again with the KAPA Library Quantification kit. Every immunoSEQ 96-well plate was sequenced on a separate single-read 150-cycle Illumina NextSeq 550 flow cell. The authors' analysis ran thus. The immunoSEQ output contained only junctional sequences without quality scores, so filtering could not match that applied to full-length reads. Sequences were annotated with PyIR, a Python wrapper for IgBLAST v1.9, using IMGT germline references to assign V/J genes and CDR3. Any read was removed if the V/J assignment was weak (E-value above 1e-6), the CDR3 was missing, or the read contained stop codons, out-of-frame junctions, or ambiguous translated residues. A V3J clonotype was defined by an identical inferred V gene, J gene, and CDR3 amino acid sequence. Percentage overlap between repertoires was calculated by dividing the number of shared unique clonotypes by the size of the smaller repertoire. Three approaches were used to assess repertoire richness: RTK rarefaction, the Chao1 estimator, and Recon v2.1 estimates of unobserved clonotypes. Generation probabilities for all TCRbeta clonotypes obtained by the gDNA method from a handful of donors were computed using OLGA. TCRdb re-hosts the immuneACCESS table, in-frame sequences only. Its copies lack some clones; in the studies checked, an unresolved V gene accounts for under half of them, and the cause for the rest is not known. The V and J calls and clone size come from that table; D and trimming were worked out from the DNA. The sample table shows 2 million to 2.5 million clones, and approximately 94% are seen once. Of the sample, more than 0.1% falls within the top ten clones.

In the case of this clone: Its antigen remains unidentified. The sample holds no much larger clone one base away, and base qualities are not on file.

The sequence came from a man aged 18-30 years in good health. Material: naive CD4+ T cells sorted from blood. The cell subset or site label on this specimen signifies: CD45RA+ positively selected.

In nucleotides, the sequence is TGTGCCATCAGCCGGGCACGGGACAGGGGGATGTATGAGCAGTTCTTC. The resulting protein is CAISRARDRGMYEQFF. This chain joins TRBV10-3 to TRBJ2-1, with TRBD1 matching 11 junction bases. Looking up the germline V gene yields CDR1 ENHRY and CDR2 SYGVKD. Compared with germline, V lacks 6 bases and J lacks 8 bases; bases without a gene match: 12. The CDR3 covers 16 residues, taking in both the cysteine and the phenylalanine. Only the CDR3 portion is preserved as DNA: 48 bases, with reading frame beginning at the first base.